The entry that follows covers one T cell receptor (beta chain) sequence. Its specificity is not known. This CDR3 region has 16 residues. The ends lost 2 bases at V and 5 bases at J; junction bases unmatched: 5. CDR1 SGHDN and CDR2 FVKESK come from the germline V gene. This entry comes from a study of cytomegalovirus exposure and HLA in healthy donors. Study as a whole: Among the approximately 430 donors who were genotyped, about 84% fell in the genetic ancestry cluster that is associated with self-reported Caucasian donors. Study conclusions and caveats: Based on reports, TCR beta sequences accurately predicted HLA-A and HLA-B alleles for most subjects.

Primers: 60 Vbeta forward and 13 Jbeta reverse. Libraries were prepared by immunoSEQ multiplex PCR; TCRdb keeps only in-frame clonotypes and omits some of them. The table includes approximately 120,000 clones, under 90% detected once. The genes are TRBV14 and TRBJ2-1; TRBD2 matches 11 bases. This TCR came from a woman aged 25 to 39 in good health and CMV-seronegative. Sequencing input: PBMCs. The CDR3 nucleotides are TGTGCCAGCAGCCAACCGGGACTAGCGGCTAACAATGAGCAGTTCTTC. Amino acid sequence: CASSQPGLAANNEQFF. The full variable domain, rest sourced from reference TRBV14 and TRBJ2-1, is EAGVTQFPSHSVIEKGQTVTLRCDPISGHDNLYWYRRVMGKEIKFLLHFVKESKQDESGMPNNRFLAERTGGTYSTLKVQPAELEDSGVYFCASSQPGLAANNEQFFGPGTRLTVL.